This T cell receptor (beta chain) comes out of a study of blood T cell repertoires in COVID-19. Study summary: Researchers got acute and convalescent COVID-19 samples from the United States, Italy and Spain. The cDNA or gDNA used as material had been derived from T cells, B-cell-depleted T cells, or PBMCs.

This clone was detected once. Study processing details: Counts of nucleated cells, estimated from reference gene primer amplification, were obtained. Sequenced by immunoSEQ multiplex PCR; TCRdb stores in-frame clones only, minus some. Clonal size and the V and J genes are those of that table, whereas D and trimming came from the DNA. The repertoire consists of 45,000 to 55,000 clones, with around nine tenths occurring once and the leading ten covering under 15%. Germline V CDR1 and CDR2: SNHLY, FYNNEI. V shed 8 bases, J shed 0 bases, and the junction held 5 bases outside the gene matches. CDR3 length: 15 amino acids.

The chain employs TRBV2 and TRBJ2-2, with 8 bases fitting TRBD2. This clonotype was sampled from an elderly man with acute or convalescent COVID-19. Sequences were obtained from peripheral blood. CDR3 nucleotide sequence: TGTGCCAGCCAATACGGGGGGGCGAACACCGGGGAGCTGTTTTTT. Its translation: CASQYGGANTGELFF.